The next 23 T cell receptor beta chains were all read from a single sample in a study of T cell responses to AZD1222 COVID-19 vaccine. Sequencing used immunoSEQ multiplex PCR; TCRdb keeps in-frame clones, though not all of them. The data show under 200,000 clones, about 92% seen once. This specimen consisted of peripheral blood, obtained on day 0 of AZD1222 vaccination. The receptors here all came from an adult in good health.

This chain joins TRBV27 and TRBJ1-6; D remains ambiguous. This CDR3 has 16 amino acids. Germline CDR1 MNHEY, CDR2 SMNVEV (reference sequence). The V gene lost 5 bases and the J gene lost 3 bases, with 14 bases spanning the gap. The CDR3 is CASSLRPGRYNSPLHF. DNA for the CDR3: TGTGCCAGCAGTCTCCGACCGGGCCGCTATAATTCACCCCTCCACTTT.

The J gene is TRBJ1-4, the V gene TRBV11-2; no reliable D call. V was clipped by 4 bases and J by 8 bases, with 14 bases between them. The CDR3 consists of 14 residues. CDR1 and CDR2 from the germline V gene are SGHAT and FQNNGV. CDR3 residues: CASSWEAAGEKLFF. For the CDR3, the DNA is TGTGCCAGCAGCTGGGAGGCGGCGGGGGAAAAACTGTTTTTT.

The rearrangement uses TRBV12-3 or TRBV12-4 and TRBJ1-5; D is possibly TRBD1 (6 bases). The CDR3 loop spans 13 amino acids. The germline V and J ends were trimmed by 10 bases and 0 bases, with 10 bases remaining between them. The CDR3: CATQGNSNQPQHF. As DNA, the CDR3 is TGTGCCACCCAGGGGAATAGCAATCAGCCCCAGCATTTT.

The chain is built from TRBV27 and TRBJ2-1; no definite D call. The CDR3 spans 15 residues. The V end lost 1 base, the J end lost 0 bases, and 7 bases lay between the germline ends. Germline V lookup: CDR1 MNHEY, CDR2 SMNVEV (reference sequence). CDR3: CASSLLRRSYNEQFF. The CDR3 DNA sequence: TGTGCCAGCAGTTTATTGCGGCGCTCCTACAATGAGCAGTTCTTC.

The genes are TRBV5-1 and TRBJ2-3, with TRBD2 matching 9 bases. CDR1 and CDR2 (germline): SGHRS, YFSETQ. V was pared by 6 bases and J by 4 bases, with 6 bases of the junction left unmatched. This CDR3 region has 14 residues. CDR3 sequence: CASIGSGSADTQYF. CDR3 DNA sequence: TGCGCCAGCATCGGTAGCGGGAGCGCAGATACGCAGTATTTT.

A few counts support this clone. This rearrangement joins TRBV4-1 to TRBJ1-2; unclear D gene. The CDR3 covers 15 residues. Germline V gene data show CDR1 as MGHRA and CDR2 as YSYEKL. The V and J ends lost 1 base and 1 base respectively, with 10 bases between them. In DNA form, the CDR3 reads TGCGCCAGCAGCCAAGGGTCAGGTGATAACTATGGCTACACCTTC. It encodes CASSQGSGDNYGYTF.

The chain combines TRBV13 with TRBJ1-1; D unresolved. The CDR3 sequence is 13 residues long. Germline V CDR1 and CDR2: PRHDT, FYEKMQ (reference sequence). The V gene lost 5 bases and the J gene lost 6 bases, with 13 bases spanning the gap. The CDR3 region is CASSPKAFAEAFF. CDR3 coding DNA: TGTGCCAGCAGCCCCAAGGCATTCGCTGAAGCTTTCTTT. The full variable domain, completed using reference TRBV13 and TRBJ1-1, is AAGVIQSPRHLIKEKRETATLKCYPIPRHDTVYWYQQGPGQDPQFLISFYEKMQSDKGSIPDRFSAQQFSDYHSELNMSSLELGDSALYFCASSPKAFAEAFFGQGTRLTVV.

The count of this clone is one. The chain recombines TRBV20-1 with TRBJ1-2, with D uncertain. Germline loops: CDR1 DFQATT, CDR2 SNEGSKA (reference sequence). Trimming cost V 2 bases and J 6 bases, with 7 bases left between them. The CDR3 runs to 11 residues. In DNA form, the CDR3 reads TGCAGTGCTAGATCCGTCCATGGCTACACCTTC. This gives the protein CSARSVHGYTF.

This chain connects TRBV7-8 to TRBJ2-1; tentative D call: TRBD2 (6 bases). The V end lost 5 bases, the J end lost 5 bases, and 28 bases lay between the germline ends. Germline values: CDR1 SGHVS, CDR2 FQNEAQ. This CDR3 is built from 19 residues. CDR3 in DNA: TGTGCCAGCAGCCCACGATTAAGTGTGGGGCGGGATGCCAACAATGAGCAGTTCTTC. Protein product: CASSPRLSVGRDANNEQFF.

The V call is TRBV18, the J call TRBJ2-7, with 11 nucleotides matching TRBD2. J lost 0 bases, V lost 1 base, and 8 bases had no gene match. Germline loops: CDR1 KGHSH, CDR2 LQKENI. CDR3 length: 18 residues. Here the CDR3 reads CASSPRPSGGLSSYEQYF. The DNA for the CDR3 is TGTGCCAGCTCACCACGACCTAGCGGGGGGCTAAGCTCCTACGAGCAGTACTTC. The entire variable domain, with the rest obtained from reference TRBV18 and TRBJ2-7, is as follows: NAGVMQNPRHLVRRRGQEARLRCSPMKGHSHVYWYRQLPEEGLKFMVYLQKENIIDESGMPKERFSAEFPKEGPSILRIQQVVRGDSAAYFCASSPRPSGGLSSYEQYFGPGTRLTVT.

V and J are TRBV2 and TRBJ2-2; D call uncertain. Germline lookup yields CDR1 SNHLY and CDR2 FYNNEI. The CDR3 has 11 residues. Trimming removed 8 bases at V and 6 bases at J, with 7 bases between. The CDR3 protein is CASRAAGELFF. Here the CDR3 DNA reads TGTGCCAGCCGGGCGGCCGGGGAGCTGTTTTTT.

The chain has TRBV2 and TRBJ2-3; 12 bases align to TRBD2. Trimming at V came to 6 bases and at J to 6 bases, leaving 7 bases not matched to a gene. The CDR3 totals 15 residues. From germline, CDR1 is SNHLY and CDR2 FYNNEI. CDR3: CASRGTSGPWDTQYF. The CDR3 nucleotides are TGTGCCAGCAGAGGGACTAGCGGGCCGTGGGATACGCAGTATTTT.

The chain combines TRBV18 with TRBJ1-2; tentative D call: TRBD1 (6 bases). CDR1 is KGHSH, CDR2 LQKENI, per germline. The CDR3 has 15 residues. Trimming took 3 bases from V and 4 from J, leaving 15 bases between them. The CDR3, as DNA: TGTGCCAGCTCACCTCCTCCGACAGGAATCTATGGCTACACCTTC. This translates into CASSPPPTGIYGYTF. Full variable domain (remainder filled in from reference TRBV18 and TRBJ1-2): NAGVMQNPRHLVRRRGQEARLRCSPMKGHSHVYWYRQLPEEGLKFMVYLQKENIIDESGMPKERFSAEFPKEGPSILRIQQVVRGDSAAYFCASSPPPTGIYGYTFGSGTRLTVV.

A single count supports this clone. J is TRBJ2-3 and V is TRBV5-1; tentatively, D is TRBD2 (7 bases). The V end was cut by 0 bases, the J end by 5 bases, with 22 bases between. CDR1 is SGHRS, CDR2 YFSETQ, per germline. CDR3 length equals 18 residues. The CDR3 loop is CASSLEVITGGAIDTQYF. CDR3 nucleotides: TGCGCCAGCAGCTTGGAAGTTATAACGGGGGGCGCAATAGATACGCAGTATTTT.

The chain is built from TRBV7-5 and TRBJ2-7. TRBV7-5 is tagged as a pseudogene. The CDR3 runs to 16 residues. CDR3 DNA sequence: TGTGTCAGAAGCAGAACGGGGGCTCCCCCTCTCTACGAGCAGTACTTC. Translating it yields CVRSRTGAPPLYEQYF.

V is TRBV2 and J is TRBJ1-3; the D gene is possibly TRBD1 (5 bases). Germline V gene lookup returns CDR1 SNHLY and CDR2 FYNNEI. The ends were cut back, 4 bases at V and 2 bases at J, with 18 bases in the middle. The CDR3 has 17 amino acids. DNA for the CDR3: TGTGCCAGCAGTGGGGAAGGGGCACACACCCCTGGAAACACCATATATTTT. It encodes CASSGEGAHTPGNTIYF.

This clone was observed a few times. The chain links TRBV5-6 to TRBJ1-2, with a possible D match to TRBD1 (5 bases). The V end lost 1 base, the J end lost 12 bases, and 10 bases lay between the germline ends. Germline lookup yields CDR1 SGHDT and CDR2 YYEEEE. The CDR3 consists of 11 residues. The CDR3 reads CASSLIQDNTF. The CDR3 bases are TGTGCCAGCAGCTTGATACAGGACAACACCTTC.

This rearrangement joins TRBV5-1 to TRBJ2-1; possibly TRBD2 for D (5 bases). The CDR3 totals 14 residues. Trimming cost V 0 bases and J 5 bases, with 9 bases left between them. Germline assignment: CDR1 SGHRS and CDR2 YFSETQ. The CDR3 DNA reads TGCGCCAGCAGCTTGGCGACTACCAACAATGAGCAGTTCTTC. It encodes CASSLATTNNEQFF.

This clone was observed a few times. CDR3 in amino acids: CASSDLNTEAFF. CDR3 in DNA: TGTGCCAGCAGTGACCTGAACACTGAAGCTTTCTTT. V and J are TRBV25-1 and TRBJ1-1; no firm D call. The CDR3 has 12 amino acids. Germline CDR1 and CDR2: MGHDK and SYGVNS. Trimming stripped 3 bases from V and 0 bases from J, with 2 bases between.

The rearrangement links TRBV3-1 (or the pseudogene TRBV3-2) to TRBJ2-3, with D perhaps assigned TRBD1 or TRBD2 (6 bases each). The CDR3 runs to 17 residues. CDR1 and CDR2 (germline): LGHDT, YNNKEL (reference sequence). V shed 0 bases and J shed 2 bases, with 15 bases lying between them. CDR3 region: CASSQDGGGLDTDTQYF. In DNA form, the CDR3 reads TGTGCCAGCAGCCAAGATGGTGGGGGGCTGGACACAGATACGCAGTATTTT.

As DNA, the CDR3 is TGTGCCAGCAGCTCCCAACCAACACGGAACGACAATGAGCAGTTCTTC. Protein sequence: CASSSQPTRNDNEQFF. The rearrangement links TRBV7-2 to TRBJ2-1; the D is unclear. This CDR3 contains 16 residues. Germline lookup yields CDR1 SGHTA and CDR2 FQGNSA. The V and J ends lost 4 bases and 5 bases respectively, with 18 bases between them.

V and J are TRBV7-9 and TRBJ1-1, with D maybe TRBD1 (5 bases). The germline V gene encodes CDR1 SEHNR and CDR2 FQNEAQ (reference sequence). The V and J ends lost 5 bases and 13 bases respectively, with 32 bases between them. The CDR3 runs to 17 residues. CDR3 in amino acids: CASSDTELGPRGRKLFF. CDR3 DNA sequence: TGTGCCAGCAGCGATACAGAGTTGGGGCCACGGGGTCGTAAGCTTTTCTTT.

The rearrangement links TRBV29-1 to TRBJ1-1; D gene unclear. The CDR3 totals 13 residues. Trimming pared 4 bases from V and 1 base from J, leaving 10 bases between. CDR1 and CDR2 (germline): SQVTM, ANQGSEA. CDR3 sequence reads: CSVAPSGNTEAFF. In nucleotides, the CDR3 is TGCAGCGTTGCGCCCTCCGGGAACACTGAAGCTTTCTTT.